This T cell receptor (beta chain) was obtained from a study of blood T cells in healthy people across ages. PBMCs were isolated at a quantity of at least 7 million per sample. At least 5 micrograms of total RNA were extracted per sample. Study-level results: Across the age range, TCR beta diversity per million T cells fell in a roughly linear way. Greater diversity and more naive CD4+ cells were seen in long-lived donors than in aged donors.

The CDR3 sequence is 11 residues long. In germline, CDR1 is LGHDT, CDR2 YNNKEL (reference sequence). For the second PCR, which ran for about 6 to 11 cycles, a sample-barcoded 5' primer and a J-beta primer mix were used. TCRdb analysed the 5' RACE reads with MiXCR anew, one entry per CDR3 protein. The data hold 1.5 million to 2 million distinct CDR3 sequences, with approximately 32% observed a single time. As for this clonotype: Its target is unknown. Its ends do not fully match the called genes, so a read error is possible.

Specimen: blood. The chain joins TRBV3-1 to TRBJ2-3; D ambiguous. The receptor's source is a woman aged 30 to 39 in good health. CDR3 bases: TGTGCCGGCAGCGTAGTAGATACGCAGTATTTT. Its protein is CAGSVVDTQYF.